One sample yielded the 12 T cell receptor beta chains listed below, sequenced in a study of shared clonotypes between healthy human individuals. Assay: immunoSEQ multiplex PCR; the TCRdb copy retains only in-frame clones and omits some. The sample has 520,000 or so clones; roughly 78% are singletons. The specimen was PBMCs. These receptors were taken from a woman aged 40 to 50 in good health. Some clones in this sample may be carry-over from other donors' samples.

This clone has more than one count but fewer than ten. The chain employs TRBV29-1 and TRBJ2-7; possibly TRBD2 for D (6 bases). The CDR3 sequence is 12 residues long. V lost 4 bases, J lost 2 bases, and 9 bases lay in between. The V gene's germline CDR1 is SQVTM and CDR2 ANQGSEA. CDR3 sequence (DNA): TGCAGCGTTGCGCGGGATCCCTACGAGCAGTACTTC. Its protein product is CSVARDPYEQYF.

V and J are TRBV19 and TRBJ2-1; a possible D gene is TRBD1 (6 bases). Germline V gene sequence: CDR1 LNHDA, CDR2 SQIVND (reference sequence). Trimming took 1 base from V and 3 from J, leaving 10 bases between them. CDR3 size: 15 residues. Written as DNA, the CDR3 is TGTGCCAGTAGTATAGCTGAGACAGGCTACAATGAGCAGTTCTTC. Amino acid sequence: CASSIAETGYNEQFF.

The CDR3 sequence: CASSETSQETQYF. CDR3 DNA: TGTGCCAGCAGCGAAACTAGTCAAGAGACCCAGTACTTC. This sequence joins TRBV7-2 and TRBJ2-5; the D gene is possibly TRBD2 (5 bases). The CDR3 is 13 amino acids. Looked up from germline, CDR1 is SGHTA and CDR2 is FQGNSA. The V end lost 5 bases, the J end lost 2 bases, and 9 bases lay between the germline ends.

The chain employs TRBV20-1 and TRBJ1-2, with unresolved D. This CDR3 region has 11 residues. The germline V gene encodes CDR1 DFQATT and CDR2 SNEGSKA (reference sequence). V lost 7 bases and J 7 bases, leaving 13 bases between the germline ends. CDR3 protein: CSVPAMSGYTF. In DNA form, the CDR3 reads TGCAGTGTTCCTGCCATGTCTGGCTACACCTTC.

This chain links TRBV5-1 with TRBJ2-1; 7 nucleotides match TRBD2. From germline, CDR1 is SGHRS and CDR2 YFSETQ. The length of the CDR3 is 16 residues. V shed 4 bases and J 0 bases; nucleotides not matched to a gene: 7. The CDR3 region is CASSISGPSSYNEQFF. The CDR3 nucleotides are TGCGCCAGCAGCATTAGCGGGCCGAGCTCCTACAATGAGCAGTTCTTC.

The chain recombines TRBV5-1 with TRBJ2-2; D is unclear. V gave up 0 bases and J gave up 2 bases, with 11 bases separating them. Germline CDR1 and CDR2: SGHRS and YFSETQ. This CDR3 is 16 amino acids long. DNA for the CDR3: TGCGCCAGCAGCTTGGAGTTGGCTTCTAACACCGGGGAGCTGTTTTTT. It yields the protein CASSLELASNTGELFF.

V usage is TRBV7-2 and J usage is TRBJ2-5, with a possible D match to TRBD1 (6 bases). Germline CDR1 reads SGHTA; CDR2 reads FQGNSA. The CDR3 covers 14 residues. The V gene lost 4 bases and the J gene lost 5 bases, with 14 bases spanning the gap. The CDR3 sequence is CASSSVRGLETQYF. DNA for the CDR3: TGTGCCAGCAGCTCCGTGAGGGGGTTGGAGACCCAGTACTTC.

V gene TRBV7-2 combines with J gene TRBJ2-7, with D unresolved. Trimming shortened V by 0 bases and J by 3 bases, and 6 bases separated the two germline ends. Germline V CDR1 and CDR2: SGHTA, FQGNSA. The CDR3 has 13 amino acids. The DNA of the CDR3 is TGTGCCAGCAGCTTAGCGGTGGGCTACGAGCAGTACTTC. This encodes CASSLAVGYEQYF.

The V gene is TRBV28, the J gene TRBJ2-1; 11 bases are shared with TRBD1. Germline values: CDR1 MDHEN, CDR2 SYDVKM. The CDR3 has 17 residues. V was clipped by 1 base and J by 4 bases; unmatched bases: 6. CDR3 sequence reads: CASSLFRGTGGYNEQFF. DNA of the CDR3: TGTGCCAGCAGTTTATTTAGAGGGACAGGGGGATACAATGAGCAGTTCTTC.

This clone has only a few counts. CDR3 loop: CASSLDSSGSGGEQFF. The CDR3 nucleotides are TGTGCCAGCAGCTTAGACTCTAGCGGGAGCGGGGGTGAGCAGTTCTTC. This sequence joins TRBV7-2 and TRBJ2-1, with 10 bases lining up with TRBD2. Per germline, CDR1 SGHTA and CDR2 FQGNSA. Losses at the gene ends were 1 base for V and 9 bases for J; bases not matched to a gene: 9. CDR3 length: 16 residues.

CDR3 in DNA: TGTGCCTGGAGCGGAGGGGGCCTGAGCGGGAGGGGAGGGGAGACCCAGTACTTC. This translates into CAWSGGGLSGRGGETQYF. The rearrangement uses TRBV30 and TRBJ2-5; 10 bases are shared with TRBD2. V lost 3 bases and J lost 5; bases outside the gene matches: 18. This CDR3 region has 18 residues. In germline, CDR1 is GTSNPN, CDR2 SVGIG (reference sequence).

This sequence joins TRBV19 and TRBJ2-2; D might be TRBD1 (5 bases). Germline CDR1 and CDR2: LNHDA and SQIVND (reference sequence). Trimming removed 6 bases from V and 4 bases from J, with 18 bases in between. The CDR3 runs 16 residues. CDR3 protein: CASRSRQQPGTGELFF. Written as DNA, the CDR3 is TGTGCCAGTAGAAGTCGACAGCAGCCGGGCACCGGGGAGCTGTTTTTT. The entire variable domain, with the rest obtained from reference TRBV19 and TRBJ2-2, is as follows: DGGITQSPKYLFRKEGQNVTLSCEQNLNHDAMYWYRQDPGQGLRLIYYSQIVNDFQKGDIAEGYSVSREKKESFPLTVTSAQKNPTAFYLCASRSRQQPGTGELFFGEGSRLTVL.